The 20 T cell receptor beta chains reported below all come from one sample, sequenced in a study of CD8+CD57+ T cells in acquired aplastic anemia. For sequencing, patients were chosen who had shown expansion of CD8+CD57+ cells by flow cytometry. Researchers used genomic DNA as the template to profile TCR beta VDJ and CDR3. One entry per CDR3 protein results from TCRdb running MiXCR on the reads. The sample shows under 500,000 distinct CDR3 sequences, around 30% of them seen only once. The sample was sorted CD4+, CD8+, or CD8+CD57+ T cells (not recorded which) from PBMCs. All receptors derive from a human donor with aplastic anemia.

The V gene is TRBV25-1, the J gene TRBJ1-6; D not resolved. In germline, CDR1 is MGHDK, CDR2 SYGVNS. With 7 bases removed from V and 0 bases from J, the gap between germline ends came to 10 bases. CDR3 length: 15 amino acids. In DNA, the CDR3 is TGTGCCAGCAACAGAGGTTCCTCCTATAATTCACCCCTCCACTTT. This encodes CASNRGSSYNSPLHF.

The rearrangement uses TRBV13 and TRBJ2-7; the D gene could be TRBD1 or TRBD2 (5 bases each). With 2 bases removed from V and 7 bases from J, the gap between germline ends came to 15 bases. The CDR3 contains 14 residues. The germline gives CDR1 PRHDT, CDR2 FYEKMQ (reference sequence). The CDR3 loop reads CASSLTGAGREQYF. CDR3 coding DNA: TGTGCCAGCAGCTTAACCGGGGCCGGTCGGGAGCAGTACTTC.

The chain is built from TRBV20-1 and TRBJ1-1; no reliable D call. This CDR3 has 14 residues. The germline V gene has CDR1 DFQATT and CDR2 SNEGSKA (reference sequence). V lost 1 base and J lost 1, with 10 bases in between. DNA of the CDR3: TGCAGTGCTAGAGGCCTCACAGAGAACACTGAAGCTTTCTTT. It encodes CSARGLTENTEAFF.

In this sample, this clonotype turned up a few times. The chain joins TRBV9 to TRBJ1-1, with 7 bases that match TRBD1. V dropped 3 bases and J dropped 0; count of bases not matched to a gene: 5. The CDR3 sequence is 15 residues long. CDR1 is SGDLS and CDR2 is YYNGEE in the germline V gene. CDR3 in amino acids: CASSGRDSMNTEAFF. CDR3 bases: TGTGCCAGCAGCGGTCGGGACAGCATGAACACTGAAGCTTTCTTT.

There are a few counts of this clonotype. The chain couples TRBV10-3 to TRBJ2-6; TRBD1 might be the D (6 bases). Germline V gives CDR1 ENHRY, CDR2 SYGVKD. V was clipped by 5 bases and J by 3 bases, with 11 bases between them. The CDR3 has 15 amino acids. The chain's CDR3 is CAISRETGGANVLTF. CDR3 DNA sequence: TGTGCCATCAGTCGAGAGACAGGTGGGGCCAACGTCCTGACTTTC.

J is TRBJ1-3 and V is TRBV29-1, with a tentative D call TRBD1 (6 bases). The CDR3 is 11 residues long. The V and J ends lost 4 bases and 8 bases respectively, with 9 bases between them. The germline CDR1 and CDR2 sequences are SQVTM and ANQGSEA. The CDR3 loop is CSVGSGDTIYF. For the CDR3, the DNA is TGCAGCGTTGGGTCAGGGGACACCATATATTTT.

There are a few counts of this clonotype. The gene calls are TRBV2 and TRBJ2-7; D gene unclear. V lost 5 bases and J lost 6, with 17 bases in between. Germline CDR1 and CDR2: SNHLY and FYNNEI. This CDR3 comprises 14 residues. The CDR3, as DNA: TGTGCCAGCAGTCCCAACCTAGGGTTCGGCGAGCAGTACTTC. Translated: CASSPNLGFGEQYF.

V usage is TRBV29-1 and J usage is TRBJ1-4; perhaps TRBD1 as D (5 bases). The CDR3 loop spans 13 amino acids. With 5 bases removed from V and 3 bases from J, the gap between germline ends came to 10 bases. CDR1 and CDR2 from the germline V gene are SQVTM and ANQGSEA. The CDR3 sequence: CSVRLGANEKLFF. In nucleotides, the CDR3 is TGCAGCGTTCGTTTGGGGGCTAATGAAAAACTGTTTTTT.

CDR3 sequence: CASSHTGGQQPQHF. The DNA of the CDR3 is TGTGCCAGCAGCCATACAGGGGGCCAGCAGCCCCAGCATTTT. This rearrangement joins TRBV12-3 or TRBV12-4 to TRBJ1-5; 9 bases are shared with TRBD1. With 6 bases clipped from V and 7 bases from J, the junction kept 7 bases outside the gene matches. The length of the CDR3 is 14 residues.

This chain connects TRBV5-1 to TRBJ1-4; no firm D call. The V end lost 1 base, the J end lost 0 bases, and 7 bases lay between the germline ends. CDR1 and CDR2 from the germline V gene are SGHRS and YFSETQ. This CDR3 contains 15 residues. For the CDR3, the DNA is TGCGCCAGCAGCTTGAGGGCAGCAACTAATGAAAAACTGTTTTTT. As protein: CASSLRAATNEKLFF.

V and J are TRBV30 and TRBJ2-7; D ambiguous. V lost 0 bases and J 0 bases, leaving 3 bases between the germline ends. This CDR3 spans 12 amino acids. The germline V gene encodes CDR1 GTSNPN and CDR2 SVGIG (reference sequence). CDR3 bases: TGTGCCTGGAGTGTAGGCTCCTACGAGCAGTACTTC. It translates to CAWSVGSYEQYF. Combining the CDR3 with reference TRBV30 and TRBJ2-7 gives the whole variable domain SQTIHQWPATLVQPVGSPLSLECTVEGTSNPNLYWYRQAAGRGLQLLFYSVGIGQISSEVPQNLSASRPQDRQFILSSKKLLLSDSGFYLCAWSVGSYEQYFGPGTRLTVT.

This clonotype was recorded many times. The CDR3 loop reads CASSEVGSGTEAFF. The CDR3 bases are TGTGCCAGCAGTGAAGTTGGCAGCGGGACTGAAGCTTTCTTT. The rearrangement uses TRBV2 and TRBJ1-1; D ambiguous. The CDR3 consists of 14 residues. V shed 1 base and J shed 5 bases, with 11 bases lying between them. Germline-derived CDR1 and CDR2 are SNHLY and FYNNEI.

This clonotype was counted a few times. J is TRBJ1-5 and V is TRBV6-1, with 7 bases identical to TRBD1. V dropped 7 bases and J dropped 7; count of bases not matched to a gene: 4. This CDR3 has 12 amino acids. Germline-derived CDR1 and CDR2 are MNHNS and SASEGT. The CDR3: CASTDREQPQHF. The CDR3 DNA is TGTGCCAGCACAGACAGGGAACAGCCCCAGCATTTT.

This clonotype turned up a few times. The chain employs TRBV5-1 and TRBJ2-7, with 11 nucleotides matching TRBD1. CDR1 and CDR2 (germline): SGHRS, YFSETQ. The CDR3 loop spans 15 amino acids. V was pared by 3 bases and J by 7 bases, with 9 bases of the junction left unmatched. The CDR3 coding sequence is TGCGCCAGCAGCTCCCACGGGGACAGGGGGATTGAGCAGTACTTC. Amino acid sequence: CASSSHGDRGIEQYF.

The CDR3 is CAWTRAAVNEKLFF. The CDR3 DNA reads TGTGCCTGGACCCGGGCCGCGGTTAATGAAAAACTGTTTTTT. This rearrangement joins TRBV30 to TRBJ1-4; unclear D gene. This CDR3 region has 14 residues. CDR1 GTSNPN and CDR2 SVGIG come from the germline V gene (reference sequence). The V and J ends lost 4 bases and 4 bases respectively, with 13 bases between them.

The genes are TRBV20-1 and TRBJ2-1, with D unresolved. The CDR3 has 14 amino acids. The germline gives CDR1 DFQATT, CDR2 SNEGSKA (reference sequence). The germline V and J ends were trimmed by 4 bases and 7 bases, with 17 bases remaining between them. CDR3 region: CSATSNPAPNEQFF. The CDR3 DNA is TGCAGTGCTACCTCCAACCCCGCCCCGAATGAGCAGTTCTTC.

The gene calls are TRBV20-1 and TRBJ2-7; 9 nucleotides line up with TRBD1. In germline, CDR1 is DFQATT, CDR2 SNEGSKA (reference sequence). The CDR3 extends over 13 amino acids. The ends lost 5 bases at V and 7 bases at J; junction bases unmatched: 9. CDR3 sequence reads: CSASTGGNLEQYF. CDR3 coding DNA: TGCAGTGCTTCGACAGGGGGGAATCTGGAGCAGTACTTC.

This clonotype was observed a handful of times. A much larger clonotype is one base distant, so this may be a read error. The J gene is TRBJ1-3, the V gene TRBV24-1; D remains unclear. This CDR3 is 11 amino acids long. Germline loops: CDR1 KGHDR, CDR2 SFDVKD. The CDR3 region has the DNA TGTGCCACCAGTCGTGGAAACACCATGTATTTT. It codes for CATSRGNTMYF.

This clonotype was counted at least ten times. This chain joins TRBV20-1 and TRBJ1-2; no clear D. The CDR3 consists of 13 residues. V lost 4 bases to trimming and J lost 8 bases, with 17 bases between them. The germline gives CDR1 DFQATT, CDR2 SNEGSKA (reference sequence). This CDR3 reads CSANTGWGGGYTF. The CDR3 nucleotides read TGCAGTGCTAACACCGGGTGGGGAGGGGGCTACACCTTC.

V gene TRBV20-1 combines with J gene TRBJ2-7; 7 nucleotides line up with TRBD1. The V gene's germline CDR1 is DFQATT and CDR2 SNEGSKA (reference sequence). V lost 3 bases and J lost 2; bases outside the gene matches: 7. CDR3 length: 14 amino acids. This chain's CDR3 is CSASIQGVAYEQYF. CDR3 nucleotide sequence: TGCAGTGCTAGTATCCAGGGGGTAGCCTACGAGCAGTACTTC.